Listed here are 25 T cell receptor beta chains from one sample, sequenced in a study of cytomegalovirus exposure and HLA in healthy donors. It was with 60 Vbeta and 13 Jbeta primers that the PCR ran. Method: immunoSEQ multiplex PCR; TCRdb's copy keeps in-frame clones and lacks some. The sample has 130,000 to 150,000 clones, more than 70% seen once. The source material was PBMCs. These receptors were obtained from a woman aged 45-60 years in good health and CMV-seronegative.

The rearrangement joins TRBV7-9 to TRBJ2-5; tentative D call: TRBD2 (5 bases). Per the germline V gene, CDR1 is SEHNR and CDR2 is FQNEAQ (reference sequence). The CDR3 has 15 amino acids. Trimming stripped 4 bases from V and 5 bases from J, with 17 bases between. CDR3 sequence: CASSSDGNPQETQYF. The CDR3 coding sequence is TGTGCCAGCAGCTCGGACGGGAACCCACAGGAGACCCAGTACTTC.

This clone was detected only a few times. The gene calls are TRBV7-8 and TRBJ2-5; possibly TRBD1 for D (6 bases). The ends were cut back, 4 bases at V and 0 bases at J, with 15 bases in the middle. CDR3 size: 16 residues. Germline assignment: CDR1 SGHVS and CDR2 FQNEAQ. DNA of the CDR3: TGTGCCAGCAGCTCCGGGACACCTAGTCACCAAGAGACCCAGTACTTC. It yields the protein CASSSGTPSHQETQYF.

This chain links TRBV29-1 with TRBJ2-5; no definite D call. The J call may be in error: the DNA end matches TRBJ2-7 better. CDR1 SQVTM and CDR2 ANQGSEA come from the germline V gene. The CDR3 length is 11 residues. The CDR3 here is CSVSAAYEQYF. In DNA, the CDR3 is TGCAGCGTTTCCGCCGCCTACGAGCAGTACTTC.

J is TRBJ1-6 and V is TRBV27, with 8 bases aligning to TRBD1. The CDR3 is 15 amino acids. With V trimmed by 2 bases and J by 10 bases, 7 bases remained unmatched. Germline values: CDR1 MNHEY, CDR2 SMNVEV (reference sequence). In DNA form, the CDR3 reads TGTGCCAGCAGTTTAAGTCAGACAGGGGTCTCACCCCTCCACTTT. Translation gives CASSLSQTGVSPLHF.

This clone was counted once. This sample includes further DNA sequences coding for the same CDR3. The genes are TRBV7-2 and TRBJ1-1; 8 positions match TRBD1. V shed 1 base, J shed 2 bases, and the junction held 3 bases outside the gene matches. Germline V lookup: CDR1 SGHTA, CDR2 FQGNSA. The CDR3 length is 15 residues. The CDR3 loop is CASSLGDRRNTEAFF. For the CDR3, the DNA is TGTGCCAGCAGCTTAGGGGACAGGCGTAACACTGAAGCTTTCTTT.

Notes on this clone: This sample also contains other DNA sequences that code for the same CDR3. The chain carries TRBV7-9 and TRBJ1-1; TRBD1 matches at 8 bases. The V gene's germline CDR1 is SEHNR and CDR2 FQNEAQ (reference sequence). This CDR3 contains 14 residues. The J segment lost 0 bases and the V segment lost 5 bases, leaving 2 bases of the junction unmatched. The CDR3 coding sequence is TGTGCCAGCAGCCCGGGACAGGTGAACACTGAAGCTTTCTTT. Its translation is CASSPGQVNTEAFF. Supplemented by reference TRBV7-9 and TRBJ1-1, the full variable domain reads DTGVSQNPRHKITKRGQNVTFRCDPISEHNRLYWYRQTLGQGPEFLTYFQNEAQLEKSRLLSDRFSAERPKGSFSTLEIQRTEQGDSAMYLCASSPGQVNTEAFFGQGTRLTVV.

This clone was found a few times. J is TRBJ2-3 and V is TRBV6-4, with 7 nucleotides matching TRBD2. The CDR3 sequence is 15 residues long. V was clipped by 8 bases and J by 4 bases; unmatched bases: 12. The germline gives CDR1 MRHNA, CDR2 SNTAGT. CDR3 sequence (DNA): TGTGCCAGCGGAGGCGCGGGGGAGGCGGCAGATACGCAGTATTTT. As protein: CASGGAGEAADTQYF.

V usage is TRBV29-1 and J usage is TRBJ1-6; TRBD1 might be the D (6 bases). Germline V gene lookup returns CDR1 SQVTM and CDR2 ANQGSEA. CDR3 length: 13 residues. Trimming removed 7 bases at V and 5 bases at J, with 12 bases between. The chain's CDR3 is CSEQGRDNSPLHF. In nucleotides, the CDR3 is TGCAGCGAACAGGGTAGGGATAATTCACCCCTCCACTTT.

As regards this clone: This sample also contains other DNA sequences that code for the same CDR3. The chain carries TRBV5-6 and TRBJ2-2; D is perhaps TRBD2 (6 bases). V lost 7 bases and J 1 base, leaving 11 bases between the germline ends. Germline CDR1 SGHDT, CDR2 YYEEEE. CDR3 length: 14 amino acids. In nucleotides, the CDR3 is TGTGCCAGCGCCGGAGCGGGGAACACCGGGGAGCTGTTTTTT. Its protein is CASAGAGNTGELFF.

The chain uses TRBV7-9 and TRBJ2-2; D not resolved. CDR1 is SEHNR and CDR2 is FQNEAQ in the germline V gene (reference sequence). The CDR3 has 13 amino acids. V lost 4 bases, J lost 1 base, and 4 bases lay in between. The CDR3 coding sequence is TGTGCCAGCAGCTACAAGAACACCGGGGAGCTGTTTTTT. It yields the protein CASSYKNTGELFF.

The V gene is TRBV30, the J gene TRBJ1-5; D might be TRBD1 (6 bases). CDR1 and CDR2 from the germline V gene are GTSNPN and SVGIG (reference sequence). The germline V and J ends were trimmed by 1 base and 4 bases, with 23 bases remaining between them. This CDR3 contains 18 residues. The CDR3, as DNA: TGTGCCTGGAGTGACACAAACAGGGCGTTGGAATTAAATCAGCCCCAGCATTTT. Translated, it gives CAWSDTNRALELNQPQHF.

The chain carries TRBV29-1 and TRBJ1-5; 9 nucleotides line up with TRBD1. CDR3 length equals 15 residues. The trim removed 5 bases at V and 2 bases at J, leaving 7 bases unmatched. The V gene's germline CDR1 is SQVTM and CDR2 ANQGSEA. CDR3 amino acids: CSVRDRGRGNQPQHF. The DNA for the CDR3 is TGCAGCGTTCGCGACAGGGGGAGAGGCAATCAGCCCCAGCATTTT.

This clone was observed once. The rearrangement joins TRBV4-2 to TRBJ2-1, with TRBD2 identical over 14 bases. V lost 3 bases, J lost 5 bases, and 0 bases stayed unmatched. This CDR3 contains 15 residues. Germline CDR1 LGHNA, CDR2 YNFKEQ. CDR3 DNA sequence: TGTGCCAGCAGCCAGGGACTAGCGGGAGACAATGAGCAGTTCTTC. Its protein product is CASSQGLAGDNEQFF.

V usage is TRBV5-1 and J usage is TRBJ1-4, with D unresolved. V dropped 4 bases and J dropped 5 bases, with 12 bases sitting between them. Germline V CDR1 and CDR2: SGHRS, YFSETQ. CDR3 length: 14 residues. The CDR3 nucleotides read TGCGCCAGCAGCCCGAGGGTAGGGAATGAAAAACTGTTTTTT. Translating it yields CASSPRVGNEKLFF.

The chain joins TRBV5-1 to TRBJ2-2; 7 nucleotides match TRBD1. The trim removed 1 base at V and 6 bases at J, leaving 3 bases unmatched. CDR3 size: 14 residues. Per germline, CDR1 SGHRS and CDR2 YFSETQ. CDR3 in amino acids: CASSLTQGAGELFF. DNA for the CDR3: TGCGCCAGCAGCTTGACCCAGGGGGCCGGGGAGCTGTTTTTT.

This chain connects TRBV27 to TRBJ1-5, with TRBD1 identical over 10 bases. Germline lookup yields CDR1 MNHEY and CDR2 SMNVEV (reference sequence). The CDR3 runs 15 residues. V lost 5 bases and J lost 5; bases outside the gene matches: 6. In DNA, the CDR3 is TGTGCCAGCAGTCGGGGACAGGGGATGTATCAGCCCCAGCATTTT. This sequence encodes CASSRGQGMYQPQHF.

The chain recombines TRBV2 with TRBJ2-1; the D gene is possibly TRBD1 (7 bases). Per the germline V gene, CDR1 is SNHLY and CDR2 is FYNNEI. This CDR3 spans 15 amino acids. V shed 4 bases and J shed 2 bases, with 12 bases lying between them. CDR3 bases: TGTGCCAGCAGTGCCCAGGGGGGCGCCTACAATGAGCAGTTCTTC. It codes for CASSAQGGAYNEQFF. The full variable domain, its missing parts supplied by reference TRBV2 and TRBJ2-1, is EPEVTQTPSHQVTQMGQEVILRCVPISNHLYFYWYRQILGQKVEFLVSFYNNEISEKSEIFDDQFSVERPDGSNFTLKIRSTKLEDSAMYFCASSAQGGAYNEQFFGPGTRLTVL.

The chain combines TRBV2 with TRBJ2-6; no clear D gene. CDR1 and CDR2 from the germline V gene are SNHLY and FYNNEI. Trimming shortened V by 7 bases and J by 0 bases, and 10 bases separated the two germline ends. The CDR3 totals 15 residues. CDR3 in amino acids: CASNIVFSGANVLTF. DNA for the CDR3: TGTGCCAGCAATATTGTCTTCTCTGGGGCCAACGTCCTGACTTTC.

This chain links TRBV6-1 with TRBJ2-2; tentatively, D is TRBD1 (6 bases). This CDR3 spans 14 amino acids. Germline V gene lookup returns CDR1 MNHNS and CDR2 SASEGT. The V and J ends lost 6 bases and 6 bases respectively, with 14 bases between them. The CDR3 spells CASRLGTTSGELFF. The CDR3 nucleotides are TGTGCCAGCAGGCTCGGGACAACCTCCGGGGAGCTGTTTTTT.

The rearrangement joins TRBV7-2 to TRBJ2-7, with TRBD2 identical over 7 bases. Germline CDR1 reads SGHTA; CDR2 reads FQGNSA. This CDR3 region has 13 residues. V was pared by 5 bases and J by 7 bases, with 8 bases of the junction left unmatched. The CDR3 loop reads CASSPNRGGEQYF. The DNA for the CDR3 is TGTGCCAGCAGCCCGAATCGGGGAGGGGAGCAGTACTTC.

The chain couples TRBV7-2 to TRBJ2-3; possible D gene TRBD2, 5 bases. Looked up from germline, CDR1 is SGHTA and CDR2 is FQGNSA. The CDR3 extends over 15 amino acids. Trimming stripped 3 bases from V and 0 bases from J, with 10 bases between. The CDR3 region has the DNA TGTGCCAGCAGCTTGCTAGCCGTTAGCACAGATACGCAGTATTTT. Amino acid sequence: CASSLLAVSTDTQYF.

The chain joins TRBV6-6 to TRBJ2-1, with 7 bases lining up with TRBD1. The V gene end was trimmed by 5 bases and the J gene end by 8 bases; junction bases not matched to a gene: 15. Germline V gives CDR1 MNHNY, CDR2 SVGAGI (reference sequence). The CDR3 loop spans 16 amino acids. The DNA of the CDR3 is TGTGCCAGCAGTCCGATGACAGGGACAAAAAACGATGAGCAGTTCTTC. Amino acids: CASSPMTGTKNDEQFF.

The chain links TRBV30 to TRBJ2-3; tentatively, D is TRBD2 (6 bases). This CDR3 has 15 residues. The ends were cut back, 2 bases at V and 4 bases at J, with 16 bases in the middle. The germline gives CDR1 GTSNPN, CDR2 SVGIG (reference sequence). CDR3 residues: CAWSRPGLQADTQYF. The CDR3 DNA sequence: TGTGCCTGGAGTCGGCCGGGACTGCAGGCAGATACGCAGTATTTT.

A note on this clone: Other DNA sequences in this sample translate to the same CDR3. V usage is TRBV7-9 and J usage is TRBJ1-2; D remains unclear. The V end was cut by 5 bases, the J end by 4 bases, with 8 bases between. Looked up from germline, CDR1 is SEHNR and CDR2 is FQNEAQ (reference sequence). The length of the CDR3 is 12 residues. Written as DNA, the CDR3 is TGTGCCAGCAGCCCGGGTGGCTATGGCTACACCTTC. Its protein is CASSPGGYGYTF. The entire variable domain, with the rest obtained from reference TRBV7-9 and TRBJ1-2, is as follows: DTGVSQNPRHKITKRGQNVTFRCDPISEHNRLYWYRQTLGQGPEFLTYFQNEAQLEKSRLLSDRFSAERPKGSFSTLEIQRTEQGDSAMYLCASSPGGYGYTFGSGTRLTVV.

The chain uses TRBV5-8 and TRBJ2-3; the match to TRBD1 covers 7 bases. J was trimmed by 1 base and V by 0 bases; bases with no gene match: 5. Germline V lookup: CDR1 SGHTS, CDR2 YDEGEE. This CDR3 spans 16 amino acids. The CDR3 nucleotides read TGTGCCAGCAGCTTGGGTTTAGGGACAGGCACAGATACGCAGTATTTT. Translation gives CASSLGLGTGTDTQYF.